This is a list of T cell receptor beta chains from one sample in a study of blood T cell repertoires in COVID-19. Libraries were prepared by immunoSEQ multiplex PCR; TCRdb keeps only in-frame clonotypes and omits some of them. This sample has around 260,000 clones; approximately 86% occur once, and the top ten carry less than 4%. The sequenced material came from peripheral blood. These receptors originate from a young man with active or convalescent COVID-19. The CDR3 runs from the conserved cysteine through the conserved F or W. A D gene is named only where the DNA matches it firmly. The size of a clone is reported for some rows only, either as once, few or many, or as a class for expanded clones.

d_gene: NA
v_gene: TRBV29-1
j_gene: TRBJ1-4
abundance: NA
CDR3aa: CSVGTPTNEKLFF
CDR3nt: TGCAGCGTTGGGACACCAACTAATGAAAAACTGTTTTTT

d_gene: TRBD2
v_gene: TRBV9
j_gene: TRBJ2-3
abundance: NA
CDR3aa: CASSALAGDTDTQYF
CDR3nt: TGTGCCAGCAGCGCATTAGCGGGAGACACAGATACGCAGTATTTT

d_gene: NA
v_gene: TRBV6-1
j_gene: TRBJ1-6
abundance: NA
CDR3aa: CASSEIENSPLHF
CDR3nt: TGTGCCAGCAGTGAAATTGAGAATTCACCCCTCCACTTT

d_gene: TRBD1
v_gene: TRBV19
j_gene: TRBJ1-2
abundance: NA
CDR3aa: CASSPTGQGARGYTF
CDR3nt: TGTGCCAGTAGTCCAACTGGACAGGGGGCGCGGGGCTACACCTTC

d_gene: TRBD2
v_gene: TRBV18
j_gene: TRBJ2-3
abundance: NA
CDR3aa: CASSLGTSGTDTQYF
CDR3nt: TGTGCCAGCTCACTCGGGACTAGTGGCACAGATACGCAGTATTTT

d_gene: NA
v_gene: TRBV2
j_gene: TRBJ2-5
abundance: NA
CDR3aa: CASRLTGRQETQYF
CDR3nt: TGTGCCAGCAGACTGACAGGGAGGCAAGAGACCCAGTACTTC

d_gene: TRBD1
v_gene: TRBV9
j_gene: TRBJ1-4
abundance: NA
CDR3aa: CASSVTGAPNEKLFF
CDR3nt: TGTGCCAGCAGCGTGACAGGGGCGCCTAATGAAAAACTGTTTTTT

d_gene: TRBD1
v_gene: TRBV29-1
j_gene: TRBJ2-7
abundance: NA
CDR3aa: CSVEDQRDRAHEQYF
CDR3nt: TGCAGCGTTGAAGATCAACGGGACAGGGCCCACGAGCAGTACTTC

d_gene: NA
v_gene: TRBV6-5
j_gene: TRBJ2-5
abundance: NA
CDR3aa: CASSYGQGQETQYF
CDR3nt: TGTGCCAGCAGTTACGGCCAGGGGCAGGAGACCCAGTACTTC

d_gene: NA
v_gene: TRBV4-3
j_gene: TRBJ2-3
abundance: NA
CDR3aa: CASSQDRQGLGDTQYF
CDR3nt: TGCGCCAGCAGCCAAGATCGACAGGGACTGGGAGATACGCAGTATTTT

d_gene: TRBD1
v_gene: TRBV6-2/TRBV6-3
j_gene: TRBJ1-3
abundance: NA
CDR3aa: CASSDPQGVSGNTIYF
CDR3nt: TGTGCCAGCAGTGACCCCCAGGGGGTCTCTGGAAACACCATATATTTT

d_gene: NA
v_gene: TRBV7-2
j_gene: TRBJ2-5
abundance: NA
CDR3aa: CASKRGVEETQYF
CDR3nt: TGTGCCTCCAAGAGAGGTGTTGAAGAGACCCAGTACTTC

d_gene: NA
v_gene: TRBV7-8
j_gene: TRBJ2-2
abundance: once
CDR3aa: CASTSMAGLTGELFF
CDR3nt: TGTGCCAGCACGTCAATGGCGGGGTTAACCGGGGAGCTGTTTTTT

d_gene: NA
v_gene: TRBV12-3/TRBV12-4
j_gene: TRBJ2-2
abundance: NA
CDR3aa: CASSYTGELFF
CDR3nt: TGTGCCAGCAGCTATACCGGGGAGCTGTTTTTT

d_gene: NA
v_gene: TRBV7-9
j_gene: TRBJ2-7
abundance: NA
CDR3aa: CASSLDTHYEQYF
CDR3nt: TGTGCCAGCAGCCTTGACACCCACTACGAGCAGTACTTC

d_gene: NA
v_gene: TRBV6-1
j_gene: TRBJ1-5
abundance: NA
CDR3aa: CASSERSGGNQPQHF
CDR3nt: TGTGCCAGCAGTGAACGGTCCGGGGGCAATCAGCCCCAGCATTTT

d_gene: TRBD2
v_gene: TRBV5-6
j_gene: TRBJ2-3
abundance: NA
CDR3aa: CASSLGPPMTSGSDTQYF
CDR3nt: TGTGCCAGCAGCTTGGGGCCCCCCATGACTAGCGGGTCGGATACGCAGTATTTT

d_gene: TRBD2
v_gene: TRBV6-1
j_gene: TRBJ2-1
abundance: few
CDR3aa: CASSEEAGGPNEQFF
CDR3nt: TGTGCCAGCAGTGAAGAAGCGGGGGGGCCCAATGAGCAGTTCTTC

d_gene: TRBD1
v_gene: TRBV6-5
j_gene: TRBJ1-2
abundance: NA
CDR3aa: CASSYSGGRGNYGYTF
CDR3nt: TGTGCCAGCAGTTACTCCGGGGGCAGGGGGAACTATGGCTACACCTTC

d_gene: NA
v_gene: TRBV7-3
j_gene: TRBJ1-2
abundance: NA
CDR3aa: CASSFNGGGYTF
CDR3nt: TGTGCCAGCAGCTTTAATGGTGGCGGCTACACCTTC

d_gene: TRBD1
v_gene: TRBV7-9
j_gene: TRBJ2-1
abundance: once
CDR3aa: CASSFGQGAGNEQFF
CDR3nt: TGTGCCAGCAGCTTTGGGCAGGGGGCGGGCAATGAGCAGTTCTTC

d_gene: TRBD1
v_gene: TRBV10-3
j_gene: TRBJ2-7
abundance: NA
CDR3aa: CATKQGPSYEQYF
CDR3nt: TGTGCCACAAAACAGGGGCCCTCCTACGAGCAGTACTTC

d_gene: NA
v_gene: TRBV30
j_gene: TRBJ1-1
abundance: many
CDR3aa: CAWSVQANTEAFF
CDR3nt: TGTGCCTGGAGTGTCCAGGCTAACACTGAAGCTTTCTTT

d_gene: TRBD1
v_gene: TRBV7-2
j_gene: TRBJ2-7
abundance: few
CDR3aa: CASSSGQVRSEQYF
CDR3nt: TGTGCCAGCAGCTCGGGACAGGTTCGATCCGAGCAGTACTTC

d_gene: NA
v_gene: TRBV6-6
j_gene: TRBJ2-2
abundance: NA
CDR3aa: CASSNKAGELFF
CDR3nt: TGTGCCAGCAGTAACAAAGCCGGGGAGCTGTTTTTT

d_gene: NA
v_gene: TRBV29-1
j_gene: TRBJ1-2
abundance: NA
CDR3aa: CSALDSLFPHGYTF
CDR3nt: TGCAGCGCCCTGGACAGCCTATTCCCACATGGCTACACCTTC

d_gene: NA
v_gene: TRBV30
j_gene: TRBJ1-6
abundance: NA
CDR3aa: CAWDGGINNSPLHF
CDR3nt: TGTGCCTGGGATGGAGGAATCAATAATTCACCCCTCCACTTT

d_gene: TRBD1
v_gene: TRBV4-1
j_gene: TRBJ1-5
abundance: NA
CDR3aa: CASSRDRGAIQPQHF
CDR3nt: TGCGCCAGCAGCCGGGACAGGGGGGCGATTCAGCCCCAGCATTTT

d_gene: NA
v_gene: TRBV5-1
j_gene: TRBJ2-1
abundance: NA
CDR3aa: CASSLLGGEQFF
CDR3nt: TGCGCCAGCAGCTTGCTGGGGGGTGAGCAGTTCTTC

d_gene: NA
v_gene: TRBV30
j_gene: TRBJ2-5
abundance: NA
CDR3aa: CAWMPGGGETQYF
CDR3nt: TGTGCCTGGATGCCAGGGGGAGGTGAGACCCAGTACTTC

d_gene: NA
v_gene: TRBV2
j_gene: TRBJ1-4
abundance: NA
CDR3aa: CAKQGVGAEKLFF
CDR3nt: TGTGCCAAACAGGGAGTAGGGGCTGAAAAACTGTTTTTT

d_gene: NA
v_gene: TRBV3-1/TRBV3-2
j_gene: TRBJ1-2
abundance: NA
CDR3aa: CASSQGSANYGYTF
CDR3nt: TGTGCCAGCAGCCAAGGTTCAGCTAACTATGGCTACACCTTC

d_gene: NA
v_gene: TRBV28
j_gene: TRBJ1-6
abundance: NA
CDR3aa: CASSYIASPLHF
CDR3nt: TGTGCCAGCAGTTACATTGCTTCACCCCTCCACTTT

d_gene: NA
v_gene: TRBV6-2/TRBV6-3
j_gene: TRBJ1-5
abundance: NA
CDR3aa: CASSYSYSGSSNQPQHF
CDR3nt: TGTGCCAGCAGTTACTCATACTCAGGGTCTAGCAATCAGCCCCAGCATTTT

d_gene: NA
v_gene: TRBV4-3
j_gene: TRBJ1-4
abundance: NA
CDR3aa: CASSQGQGWEKLFF
CDR3nt: TGCGCCAGCAGCCAAGGGCAGGGTTGGGAAAAACTGTTTTTT

d_gene: NA
v_gene: TRBV7-8
j_gene: TRBJ1-1
abundance: NA
CDR3aa: CASSLLSPGTEAFF
CDR3nt: TGTGCCAGCAGCTTACTGAGTCCGGGCACTGAAGCTTTCTTT

d_gene: TRBD1
v_gene: TRBV5-1
j_gene: TRBJ2-7
abundance: few
CDR3aa: CASSWMGQVYEQYF
CDR3nt: TGCGCCAGCAGCTGGATGGGACAGGTCTACGAGCAGTACTTC

d_gene: TRBD2
v_gene: TRBV28
j_gene: TRBJ2-3
abundance: NA
CDR3aa: CASSLIVAGSTDTQYF
CDR3nt: TGTGCCAGCAGTTTGATAGTAGCGGGTAGCACAGATACGCAGTATTTT

d_gene: TRBD2
v_gene: TRBV5-1
j_gene: TRBJ2-5
abundance: NA
CDR3aa: CASSLVRSGGWETQYF
CDR3nt: TGCGCCAGCAGCTTGGTGAGGAGCGGGGGATGGGAGACCCAGTACTTC

d_gene: NA
v_gene: TRBV5-6
j_gene: TRBJ2-5
abundance: once
CDR3aa: CASSGDRDTKRGVQETQYF
CDR3nt: TGTGCCAGCAGCGGGGACCGGGACACCAAACGGGGGGTACAAGAGACCCAGTACTTC

d_gene: NA
v_gene: TRBV9
j_gene: TRBJ1-2
abundance: NA
CDR3aa: CASSVDPTGFDGYTF
CDR3nt: TGTGCCAGCAGCGTAGACCCTACAGGGTTTGATGGCTACACCTTC

d_gene: NA
v_gene: TRBV13
j_gene: TRBJ2-2
abundance: NA
CDR3aa: CASSQRDWNTGELFF
CDR3nt: TGTGCCAGCAGCCAGAGGGACTGGAACACCGGGGAGCTGTTTTTT

d_gene: NA
v_gene: TRBV5-1
j_gene: TRBJ2-5
abundance: NA
CDR3aa: CASSTQGQETQYF
CDR3nt: TGCGCCAGCAGCACGCAGGGGCAAGAGACCCAGTACTTC

d_gene: TRBD1
v_gene: TRBV19
j_gene: TRBJ1-5
abundance: once
CDR3aa: CASSIGQGHQPQHF
CDR3nt: TGTGCCAGTAGTATAGGACAGGGTCATCAGCCCCAGCATTTT

d_gene: NA
v_gene: TRBV3-1/TRBV3-2
j_gene: TRBJ2-7
abundance: NA
CDR3aa: CASSQVGGAGPFRQYF
CDR3nt: TGTGCCAGCAGCCAAGTTGGCGGTGCGGGACCCTTCCGGCAGTACTTC

d_gene: NA
v_gene: TRBV7-9
j_gene: TRBJ1-4
abundance: NA
CDR3aa: CASSHGRGNEKLFF
CDR3nt: TGTGCCAGCAGCCACGGGAGGGGGAATGAAAAACTGTTTTTT

d_gene: TRBD2
v_gene: TRBV18
j_gene: TRBJ2-2
abundance: NA
CDR3aa: CASSPPSAGGNTGELFF
CDR3nt: TGTGCCAGCTCACCACCCTCAGCGGGAGGGAACACCGGGGAGCTGTTTTTT